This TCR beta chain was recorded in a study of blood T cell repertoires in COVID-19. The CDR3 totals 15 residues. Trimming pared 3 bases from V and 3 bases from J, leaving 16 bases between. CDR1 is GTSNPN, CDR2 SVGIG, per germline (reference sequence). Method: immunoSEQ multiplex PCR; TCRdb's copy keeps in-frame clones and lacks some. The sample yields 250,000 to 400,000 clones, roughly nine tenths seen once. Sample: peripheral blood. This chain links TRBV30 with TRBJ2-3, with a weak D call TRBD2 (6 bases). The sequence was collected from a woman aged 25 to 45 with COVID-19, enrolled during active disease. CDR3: CAWSLGGLDTDTQYF. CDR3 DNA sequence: TGTGCCTGGAGCCTTGGAGGGCTGGATACAGATACGCAGTATTTT.